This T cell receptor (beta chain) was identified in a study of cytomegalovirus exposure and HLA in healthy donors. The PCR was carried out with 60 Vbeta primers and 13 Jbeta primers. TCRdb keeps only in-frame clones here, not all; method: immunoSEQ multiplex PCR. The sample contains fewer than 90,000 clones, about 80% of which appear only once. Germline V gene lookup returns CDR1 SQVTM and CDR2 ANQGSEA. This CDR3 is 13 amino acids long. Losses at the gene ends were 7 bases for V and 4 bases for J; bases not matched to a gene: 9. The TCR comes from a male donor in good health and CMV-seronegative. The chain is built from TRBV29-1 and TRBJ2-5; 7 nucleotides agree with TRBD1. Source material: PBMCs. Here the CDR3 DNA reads TGCAGCGGAGACAGGGTCCCCGGAGAGACCCAGTACTTC. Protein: CSGDRVPGETQYF.